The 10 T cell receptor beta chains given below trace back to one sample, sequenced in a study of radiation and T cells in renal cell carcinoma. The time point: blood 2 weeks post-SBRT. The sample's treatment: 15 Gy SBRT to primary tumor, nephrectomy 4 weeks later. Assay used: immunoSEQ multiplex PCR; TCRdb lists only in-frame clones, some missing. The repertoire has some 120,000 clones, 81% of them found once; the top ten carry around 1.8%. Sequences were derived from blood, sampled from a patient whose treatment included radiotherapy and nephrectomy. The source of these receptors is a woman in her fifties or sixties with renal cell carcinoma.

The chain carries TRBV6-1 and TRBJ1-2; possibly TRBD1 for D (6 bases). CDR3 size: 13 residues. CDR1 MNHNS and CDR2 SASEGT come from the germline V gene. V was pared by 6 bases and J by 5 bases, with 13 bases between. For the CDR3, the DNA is TGTGCCAGCAGAGGGGGGGAGGCTTATGGCTACACCTTC. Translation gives CASRGGEAYGYTF.

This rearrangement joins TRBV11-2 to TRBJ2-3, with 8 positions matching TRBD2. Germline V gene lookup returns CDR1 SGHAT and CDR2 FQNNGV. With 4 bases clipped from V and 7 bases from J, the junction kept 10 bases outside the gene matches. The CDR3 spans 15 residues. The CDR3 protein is CASSSGRAGSNTQYF. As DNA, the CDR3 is TGTGCCAGCAGCTCCGGGAGGGCCGGGTCAAATACGCAGTATTTT.

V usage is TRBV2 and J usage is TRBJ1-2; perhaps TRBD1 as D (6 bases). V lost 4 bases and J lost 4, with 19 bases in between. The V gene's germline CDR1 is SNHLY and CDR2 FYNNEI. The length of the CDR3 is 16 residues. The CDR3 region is CASSGLMGGAGYGYTF. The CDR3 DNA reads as TGTGCCAGCAGTGGGCTAATGGGGGGCGCAGGCTATGGCTACACCTTC.

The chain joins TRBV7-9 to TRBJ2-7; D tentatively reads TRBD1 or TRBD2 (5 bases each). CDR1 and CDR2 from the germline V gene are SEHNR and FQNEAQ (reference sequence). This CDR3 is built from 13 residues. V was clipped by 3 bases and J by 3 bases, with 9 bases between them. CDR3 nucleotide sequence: TGTGCCAGCAGCTTCCCGGGGCACTACGAGCAGTACTTC. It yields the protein CASSFPGHYEQYF.

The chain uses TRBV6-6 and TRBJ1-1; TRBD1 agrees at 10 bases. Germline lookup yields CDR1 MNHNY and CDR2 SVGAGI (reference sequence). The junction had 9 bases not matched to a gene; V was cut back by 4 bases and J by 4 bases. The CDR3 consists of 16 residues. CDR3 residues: CASSFTGTGVRTEAFF. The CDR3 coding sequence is TGTGCCAGCAGTTTCACCGGGACAGGGGTTCGCACTGAAGCTTTCTTT.

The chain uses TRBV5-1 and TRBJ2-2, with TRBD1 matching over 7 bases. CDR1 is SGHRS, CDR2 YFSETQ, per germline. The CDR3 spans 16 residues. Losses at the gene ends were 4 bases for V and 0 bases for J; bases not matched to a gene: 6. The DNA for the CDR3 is TGCGCCAGCAGCCTGTGGGACAGCGCGAACACCGGGGAGCTGTTTTTT. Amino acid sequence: CASSLWDSANTGELFF.

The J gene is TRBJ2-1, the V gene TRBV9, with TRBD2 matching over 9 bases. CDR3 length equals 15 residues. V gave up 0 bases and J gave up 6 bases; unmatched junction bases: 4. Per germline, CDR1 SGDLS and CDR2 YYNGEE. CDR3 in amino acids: CASSVVGLASNEQFF. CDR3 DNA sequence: TGTGCCAGCAGCGTAGTGGGACTAGCCTCCAATGAGCAGTTCTTC.

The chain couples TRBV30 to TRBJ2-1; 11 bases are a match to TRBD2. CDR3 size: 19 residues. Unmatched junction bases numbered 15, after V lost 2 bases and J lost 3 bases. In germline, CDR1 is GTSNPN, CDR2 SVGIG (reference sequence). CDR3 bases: TGTGCCTGGAGTTTTAGGATTAATAGCGGGAGGGGATACTACAATGAGCAGTTCTTC. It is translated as CAWSFRINSGRGYYNEQFF.

In DNA form, the CDR3 reads TGTGCCAGCAGCCTAGGGGGCGATTCACCCCTCCACTTT. Protein product: CASSLGGDSPLHF. This chain joins TRBV5-8 and TRBJ1-6; 7 bases align to TRBD1. Germline values: CDR1 SGHTS, CDR2 YDEGEE. The CDR3 is 13 amino acids. The trim removed 4 bases at V and 8 bases at J, leaving 3 bases unmatched.

DNA for the CDR3: TGTGCCAGCTCACCAGAGCGGGTGAGGGTGGCCGGCTACACCTTC. Residues: CASSPERVRVAGYTF. The chain employs TRBV18 and TRBJ1-2, with unresolved D. CDR3 size: 15 residues. Trimming removed 2 bases at V and 8 bases at J, with 18 bases between. In germline, CDR1 is KGHSH, CDR2 LQKENI.